Listed here are 22 T cell receptor beta chains from one sample, sequenced in a study of T cell changes during pregnancy in multiple sclerosis. Repertoires were generated with immunoSEQ multiplex PCR, while TCRdb's copy carries only in-frame clones and drops some. The sample has tens of thousands of clones, around 92% seen once; the top ten hold approximately 0.6%. The material was CD4+ T cells from peripheral blood mononuclear cells, obtained after pregnancy. Receptors were obtained from a female donor with multiple sclerosis, enrolled in a pregnancy study.

J is TRBJ1-5 and V is TRBV9, with a tentative D call TRBD1 (6 bases). CDR1 and CDR2 (germline): SGDLS, YYNGEE. The V gene lost 4 bases and the J gene lost 4 bases, with 12 bases spanning the gap. The CDR3 is 14 amino acids. CDR3 region: CASSLDSLNQPQHF. CDR3 bases: TGTGCCAGCAGCTTGGACAGTCTTAATCAGCCCCAGCATTTT.

The rearrangement links TRBV7-3 to TRBJ2-5; no reliable D call. This CDR3 has 13 amino acids. CDR1 is SGHTA and CDR2 is FQGTGA in the germline V gene. V was clipped by 8 bases and J by 0 bases, with 10 bases between them. DNA of the CDR3: TGTGCCAGCTCCGGGTCTGACCAAGAGACCCAGTACTTC. Its translation: CASSGSDQETQYF.

The chain recombines TRBV6-5 with TRBJ2-5, with 11 bases that match TRBD1. The CDR3 spans 15 residues. CDR1 MNHEY and CDR2 SVGAGI come from the germline V gene. V dropped 8 bases and J dropped 4; count of bases not matched to a gene: 9. This CDR3 reads CASGPDRGRRETQYF. CDR3 in DNA: TGTGCCAGCGGACCGGACAGGGGGCGGCGAGAGACCCAGTACTTC.

The chain links TRBV5-4 to TRBJ2-5; TRBD1 matches at 10 bases. V lost 4 bases and J lost 4; bases outside the gene matches: 13. CDR1 is SGHNT and CDR2 is YYREEE in the germline V gene (reference sequence). The CDR3 is made up of 17 amino acids. CDR3: CASSPNTRGQGRETQYF. In nucleotides, the CDR3 is TGTGCCAGCAGCCCCAACACCCGGGGACAGGGGAGAGAGACCCAGTACTTC. The entire variable domain, with the rest obtained from reference TRBV5-4 and TRBJ2-5, is as follows: ETGVTQSPTHLIKTRGQQVTLRCSSQSGHNTVSWYQQALGQGPQFIFQYYREEENGRGNFPPRFSGLQFPNYSSELNVNALELDDSALYLCASSPNTRGQGRETQYFGPGTRLLVL.

This clone is a singleton in its sample. This chain uses TRBV19 with TRBJ2-1; 7 positions agree with TRBD2. Germline V gene data show CDR1 as LNHDA and CDR2 as SQIVND (reference sequence). The CDR3 is 17 residues long. V was clipped by 3 bases and J by 9 bases; unmatched bases: 17. The CDR3 DNA reads as TGTGCCAGTAGTATCCTTAACGGGCTAGCGGATAAGAGTGAGCAGTTCTTC. This translates into CASSILNGLADKSEQFF.

The rearrangement uses TRBV30 and TRBJ1-1, with 7 positions matching TRBD1. The germline gives CDR1 GTSNPN, CDR2 SVGIG (reference sequence). The CDR3 has 13 residues. V lost 8 bases to trimming and J lost 4 bases; unmatched junction nucleotides: 10. CDR3 nucleotides: TGTGCCGGAAACAGGGGCATGGGCACTGAAGCTTTCTTT. It codes for CAGNRGMGTEAFF.

V gene TRBV5-4 combines with J gene TRBJ2-3; 9 nucleotides agree with TRBD1. The CDR3 is 15 amino acids. Germline V gene data show CDR1 as SGHNT and CDR2 as YYREEE (reference sequence). Germline trimming cut 2 bases from V and 3 bases from J; bases unmatched to any gene: 4. The CDR3, as DNA: TGTGCCAGCAGCTTCCCCGGGACAGGGACAGATACGCAGTATTTT. Its translation is CASSFPGTGTDTQYF.

The rearrangement uses TRBV4-2 and TRBJ2-5, with 12 bases that match TRBD2. Trimming at V came to 1 base and at J to 9 bases, leaving 12 bases not matched to a gene. Germline CDR1 LGHNA, CDR2 YNFKEQ. This CDR3 comprises 17 residues. Here the CDR3 DNA reads TGTGCCAGCAGCCAAGGAACTAGCGGGGGGACGTTTCTACCCCAGTACTTC. Amino acids: CASSQGTSGGTFLPQYF.

The V and J genes are TRBV7-2 and TRBJ1-1; the D gene is possibly TRBD1 (5 bases). V was trimmed by 4 bases and J by 10 bases, leaving 28 bases between them. Germline V gene lookup returns CDR1 SGHTA and CDR2 FQGNSA. The CDR3 is made up of 17 amino acids. CDR3: CASSSPGGTKGKGAAFF. As DNA, the CDR3 is TGTGCCAGCAGCTCACCGGGGGGGACGAAGGGGAAGGGTGCAGCTTTCTTT. Full variable domain (missing parts from reference TRBV7-2 and TRBJ1-1): GAGVSQSPSNKVTEKGKDVELRCDPISGHTALYWYRQSLGQGLEFLIYFQGNSAPDKSGLPSDRFSAERTGGSVSTLTIQRTQQEDSAVYLCASSSPGGTKGKGAAFFGQGTRLTVV.

V is TRBV19 and J is TRBJ1-1, with D possibly matching TRBD1 (5 bases). CDR1 LNHDA and CDR2 SQIVND come from the germline V gene (reference sequence). The V gene lost 6 bases and the J gene lost 1 base, with 9 bases spanning the gap. The CDR3 extends over 13 amino acids. CDR3 nucleotide sequence: TGTGCCAGTAGAGGGACTGGGAACACTGAAGCTTTCTTT. The encoded protein is CASRGTGNTEAFF.

The J gene is TRBJ1-4, the V gene TRBV6-6; 7 positions match TRBD1. The CDR3 is 16 residues long. CDR1 and CDR2 (germline): MNHNY, SVGAGI (reference sequence). After removal of 0 bases from V and 8 bases from J, the junction contained 9 bases not matched to a gene. The CDR3 DNA reads TGTGCCAGCAGTTACTCGAGGACAGGCGGAACAGAAAAACTGTTTTTT. Translated: CASSYSRTGGTEKLFF.

The rearrangement links TRBV5-4 to TRBJ2-3; D unresolved. The V end lost 1 base, the J end lost 4 bases, and 10 bases lay between the germline ends. Germline V lookup: CDR1 SGHNT, CDR2 YYREEE (reference sequence). The CDR3 runs 14 residues. CDR3 coding DNA: TGTGCCAGCAGCTTGACGCTTGAGGCAGATACGCAGTATTTT. Translating gives CASSLTLEADTQYF.

In DNA, the CDR3 is TGTGCCAGCCACAGTTATAGCAATCAGCCCCAGCATTTT. Protein sequence: CASHSYSNQPQHF. The chain carries TRBV19 and TRBJ1-5, with D unresolved. V shed 9 bases and J shed 0 bases, with 9 bases lying between them. CDR1 and CDR2 (germline): LNHDA, SQIVND (reference sequence). CDR3 size: 13 residues.

This clone was seen only once. The rearrangement uses TRBV6-1 and TRBJ1-1, with TRBD1 matching 7 bases. CDR1 and CDR2 (germline): MNHNS, SASEGT. The CDR3 length is 14 residues. The V segment lost 3 bases and the J segment 6 bases; nucleotides outside the gene matches: 7. CDR3 in DNA: TGTGCCAGCAGTGACTCGGACAGGTCGGCTGAAGCTTTCTTT. The encoded protein is CASSDSDRSAEAFF.

The CDR3 region has the DNA TGTGCCAGCGCATCTAGGAGCCCCGGGACAGGGGACCCCTACGAGCAGTACTTC. It is translated as CASASRSPGTGDPYEQYF. The rearrangement uses TRBV5-5 and TRBJ2-7, with 10 nucleotides matching TRBD1. Germline CDR1 reads SGHKS; CDR2 reads YYEKEE (reference sequence). This CDR3 contains 18 residues. Trimming at V came to 7 bases and at J to 2 bases, leaving 18 bases not matched to a gene.

V is TRBV6-1 and J is TRBJ1-1; D is possibly TRBD1 (5 bases). Trimming pared 7 bases from V and 7 bases from J, leaving 22 bases between. Germline values: CDR1 MNHNS, CDR2 SASEGT. The CDR3 is 15 residues long. The chain's CDR3 is CASTPRDFPDFEAFF. The CDR3 DNA sequence: TGTGCCAGCACCCCGCGGGACTTCCCCGACTTTGAAGCTTTCTTT.

The J gene is TRBJ2-1, the V gene TRBV12-2; the table names TRBD2, a call not compared with the DNA. TRBV12-2 is an annotated pseudogene. The CDR3 length is 15 residues. The CDR3 DNA reads TGTGCAAGTCGCTTAGCCACTAGCGGGAGGAATGAGCAGTTCTTC. This codes for CASRLATSGRNEQFF.

This chain uses TRBV9 with TRBJ2-5, with a possible D match to TRBD1 (5 bases). This CDR3 comprises 14 residues. CDR1 is SGDLS and CDR2 is YYNGEE in the germline V gene. V gave up 0 bases and J gave up 1 base, with 7 bases separating them. The CDR3 DNA follows: TGTGCCAGCAGCGTAGGGACAACCCAAGAGACCCAGTACTTC. Amino acid sequence: CASSVGTTQETQYF.

This rearrangement joins TRBV7-9 to TRBJ2-4; TRBD2 aligns across 7 bases. The ends lost 5 bases at V and 1 base at J; junction bases unmatched: 5. Germline lookup yields CDR1 SEHNR and CDR2 FQNEAQ (reference sequence). CDR3 size: 15 residues. CDR3 sequence: CASSTSGVAKNIQYF. In nucleotides, the CDR3 is TGTGCCAGCAGCACAAGCGGGGTTGCCAAAAACATTCAGTACTTC.

The chain recombines TRBV9 with TRBJ1-2; 7 positions match TRBD1. The CDR3 has 11 amino acids. The germline CDR1 and CDR2 sequences are SGDLS and YYNGEE. V was clipped by 4 bases and J by 10 bases; unmatched bases: 4. CDR3: CASSRDSLYTF. The CDR3 DNA reads TGTGCCAGCAGCCGGGACAGCCTCTACACCTTC. The whole variable domain, remainder taken from reference TRBV9 and TRBJ1-2, is DSGVTQTPKHLITATGQRVTLRCSPRSGDLSVYWYQQSLDQGLQFLIQYYNGEERAKGNILERFSAQQFPDLHSELNLSSLELGDSALYFCASSRDSLYTFGSGTRLTVV.

This sequence joins TRBV19 and TRBJ1-6; 7 bases are shared with TRBD1. The CDR3 loop spans 19 amino acids. With 5 bases clipped from V and 0 bases from J, the junction kept 13 bases outside the gene matches. The germline CDR1 and CDR2 sequences are LNHDA and SQIVND (reference sequence). The CDR3 sequence is CASSGLQGGTSSYNSPLHF. The CDR3, as DNA: TGTGCCAGTAGTGGCTTGCAGGGGGGGACTAGCTCCTATAATTCACCCCTCCACTTT. Supplemented by reference TRBV19 and TRBJ1-6, the full variable domain reads DGGITQSPKYLFRKEGQNVTLSCEQNLNHDAMYWYRQDPGQGLRLIYYSQIVNDFQKGDIAEGYSVSREKKESFPLTVTSAQKNPTAFYLCASSGLQGGTSSYNSPLHFGNGTRLTVT.

The rearrangement links TRBV10-3 to TRBJ1-3; the match to TRBD1 covers 7 bases. Per the germline V gene, CDR1 is ENHRY and CDR2 is SYGVKD. The J segment lost 1 base and the V segment lost 0 bases, leaving 6 bases of the junction unmatched. The CDR3 runs to 17 residues. CDR3 protein: CAISESISRGSGNTIYF. CDR3 bases: TGTGCCATCAGTGAGTCGATATCCAGGGGGTCTGGAAACACCATATATTTT.